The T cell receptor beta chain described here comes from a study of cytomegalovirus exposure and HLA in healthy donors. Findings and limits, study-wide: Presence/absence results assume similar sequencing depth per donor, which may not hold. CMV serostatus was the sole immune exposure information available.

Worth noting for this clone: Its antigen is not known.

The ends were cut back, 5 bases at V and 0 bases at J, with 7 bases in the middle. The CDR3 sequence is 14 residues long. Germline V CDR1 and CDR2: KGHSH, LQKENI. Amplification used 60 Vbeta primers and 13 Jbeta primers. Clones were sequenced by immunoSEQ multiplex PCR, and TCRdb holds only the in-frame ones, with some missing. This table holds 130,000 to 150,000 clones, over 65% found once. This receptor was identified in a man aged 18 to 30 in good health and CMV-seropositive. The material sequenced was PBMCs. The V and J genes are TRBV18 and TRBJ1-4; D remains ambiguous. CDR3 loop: CASSSTPTNEKLFF. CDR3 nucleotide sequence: TGTGCCAGCTCATCGACACCAACTAATGAAAAACTGTTTTTT.